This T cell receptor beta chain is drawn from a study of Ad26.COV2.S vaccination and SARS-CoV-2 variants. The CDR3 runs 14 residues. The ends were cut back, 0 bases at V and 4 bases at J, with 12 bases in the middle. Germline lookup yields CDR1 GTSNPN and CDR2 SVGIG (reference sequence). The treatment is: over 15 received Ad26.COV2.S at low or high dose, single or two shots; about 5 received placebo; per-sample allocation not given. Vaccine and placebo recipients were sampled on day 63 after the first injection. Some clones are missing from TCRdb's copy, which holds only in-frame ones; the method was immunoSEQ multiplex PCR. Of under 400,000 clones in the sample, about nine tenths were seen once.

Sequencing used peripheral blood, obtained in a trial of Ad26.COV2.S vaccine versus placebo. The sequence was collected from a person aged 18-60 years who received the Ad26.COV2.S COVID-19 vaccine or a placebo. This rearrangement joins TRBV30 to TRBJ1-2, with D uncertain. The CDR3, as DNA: TGTGCCTGGAGTGTCGGCCGGACCGCCTATGGCTACACCTTC. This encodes CAWSVGRTAYGYTF.